One and the same sample provided the 19 T cell receptor beta chains below, sequenced in a study of CD8+ T cells in alopecia areata. Extraction and reverse transcription of RNA yielded cDNA as the sequencing template. The method was immunoSEQ multiplex PCR; TCRdb's version includes in-frame clones alone and lacks a portion of them. The table has about 150,000 clones, around half seen once. The source material was CD8+ T cells sorted from blood, sampled at week 0. The receptors were sampled from a human donor with alopecia areata.

The gene calls are TRBV15 and TRBJ2-5, with D perhaps matching TRBD2 (6 bases). Trimming cost V 6 bases and J 7 bases, with 15 bases left between them. There are 13 residues in the CDR3. The V gene's germline CDR1 is LNHNV and CDR2 YYDKDF (reference sequence). CDR3: CATRDTGDGTQYF. For the CDR3, the DNA is TGTGCCACCAGGGACACGGGAGATGGGACCCAGTACTTC.

This clone has only a few counts. In DNA form, the CDR3 reads TGTGCCAGCAGTATACAGGGAGGAAAACTGTTTTTT. Translated: CASSIQGGKLFF. The genes are TRBV6-6 and TRBJ1-4; weak D call: TRBD1 (6 bases). V lost 5 bases to trimming and J lost 10 bases, with 11 bases between them. Germline CDR1 and CDR2: MNHNY and SVGAGI (reference sequence). The CDR3 covers 12 residues.

The chain uses TRBV2 and TRBJ2-3; D tentatively fits TRBD1 or TRBD2 (5 bases each). There are 13 residues in the CDR3. The V gene lost 5 bases and the J gene lost 9 bases, with 15 bases spanning the gap. Germline CDR1 and CDR2: SNHLY and FYNNEI. CDR3 DNA: TGTGCCAGCAGTTTCGAGGGGTGGTGGACGCAGTATTTT. Its translation is CASSFEGWWTQYF.

This clone is deemed medium-sized (0.01 to 0.1%). V and J are TRBV4-1 and TRBJ2-7, with TRBD2 identical over 7 bases. CDR1 is MGHRA, CDR2 YSYEKL, per germline. V shed 1 base, J shed 4 bases, and the junction held 7 bases outside the gene matches. The CDR3 has 15 amino acids. CDR3 nucleotides: TGCGCCAGCAGCCAAGGACAAGCGGGGAGATACGAGCAGTACTTC. This sequence encodes CASSQGQAGRYEQYF.

The V call is TRBV29-1, the J call TRBJ1-1; the D gene is possibly TRBD1 (6 bases). The CDR3 has 13 amino acids. Germline CDR1 SQVTM, CDR2 ANQGSEA. The V end was cut by 5 bases, the J end by 0 bases, with 10 bases between. The chain's CDR3 is CSVTGTLNTEAFF. The CDR3 DNA sequence: TGCAGCGTTACCGGGACATTGAACACTGAAGCTTTCTTT.

This clone showed up just a few times. The chain recombines TRBV2 with TRBJ2-3; no clear D gene. The germline V gene has CDR1 SNHLY and CDR2 FYNNEI. V shed 5 bases and J shed 4 bases, with 10 bases lying between them. CDR3 length: 13 residues. The CDR3 DNA sequence: TGTGCCAGCAGTAGACGAGTCGCAGATACGCAGTATTTT. Translation: CASSRRVADTQYF. Full variable domain (rest looked up from reference TRBV2 and TRBJ2-3): EPEVTQTPSHQVTQMGQEVILRCVPISNHLYFYWYRQILGQKVEFLVSFYNNEISEKSEIFDDQFSVERPDGSNFTLKIRSTKLEDSAMYFCASSRRVADTQYFGPGTRLTVL.

The chain is built from TRBV10-3 and TRBJ2-3, with TRBD2 matching 8 bases. Trimming cost V 3 bases and J 4 bases; bases outside gene matches: 9. The CDR3 covers 16 residues. The germline V gene encodes CDR1 ENHRY and CDR2 SYGVKD. The CDR3, as DNA: TGTGCCATCAGTGATTGGGGCGGGGGGCCGTCAGATACGCAGTATTTT. It yields the protein CAISDWGGGPSDTQYF.

The V gene is TRBV7-6, the J gene TRBJ2-3; 9 bases align to TRBD2. Germline values: CDR1 SGHVS, CDR2 FNYEAQ. The CDR3 has 16 amino acids. V shed 0 bases, J shed 6 bases, and the junction held 7 bases outside the gene matches. For the CDR3, the DNA is TGTGCCAGCAGCTTAGCCACAATAGCGGGGGAGGATACGCAGTATTTT. Residues: CASSLATIAGEDTQYF. The full variable domain, with the rest looked up from reference TRBV7-6 and TRBJ2-3, is GAGVSQSPRYKVTKRGQDVALRCDPISGHVSLYWYRQALGQGPEFLTYFNYEAQQDKSGLPNDRFSAERPEGSISTLTIQRTEQRDSAMYRCASSLATIAGEDTQYFGPGTRLTVL.

The chain combines TRBV20-1 with TRBJ2-3, with D unresolved. The CDR3 contains 11 residues. Trimming left V 0 bases short and J 7 bases short, with 5 bases between. Per germline, CDR1 DFQATT and CDR2 SNEGSKA (reference sequence). As DNA, the CDR3 is TGCAGTGCTAGAGAAGCTTATACGCAGTATTTT. As protein: CSAREAYTQYF.

V is TRBV27 and J is TRBJ2-6; D remains ambiguous. Germline CDR1 and CDR2: MNHEY and SMNVEV (reference sequence). CDR3 length equals 13 residues. Trimming removed 7 bases from V and 5 bases from J, with 9 bases in between. For the CDR3, the DNA is TGTGCCAGCAAGGTTCTGAGGGCCAACGTCCTGACTTTC. Translation gives CASKVLRANVLTF.

The rearrangement links TRBV7-9 to TRBJ1-1; D not resolved. This CDR3 has 13 amino acids. CDR1 and CDR2 (germline): SEHNR, FQNEAQ (reference sequence). The V and J ends lost 1 base and 4 bases respectively, with 7 bases between them. The CDR3 DNA reads as TGTGCCAGCAGCTTAGGTGGTGCCACTGAAGCTTTCTTT. Translated: CASSLGGATEAFF.

The CDR3 loop is CASSVGRSTDTQYF. The CDR3 DNA reads TGTGCCAGCAGCGTAGGCAGGAGCACAGATACGCAGTATTTT. This chain uses TRBV9 with TRBJ2-3; D gene unclear. V was pared by 0 bases and J by 0 bases, with 5 bases between. The CDR3 extends over 14 amino acids. CDR1 and CDR2 (germline): SGDLS, YYNGEE.

The CDR3 protein is CASSQDRDRDNGYTF. CDR3 nucleotides: TGCGCCAGCAGCCAAGATCGGGACAGGGACAATGGCTACACCTTC. V usage is TRBV4-3 and J usage is TRBJ1-2; 9 positions agree with TRBD1. The ends lost 0 bases at V and 6 bases at J; junction bases unmatched: 5. Germline loops: CDR1 LGHNA, CDR2 YSLEER. The CDR3 totals 15 residues.

This sequence joins TRBV5-1 and TRBJ1-4; 9 bases line up with TRBD1. V shed 4 bases and J 5 bases; nucleotides not matched to a gene: 6. There are 15 residues in the CDR3. Germline loops: CDR1 SGHRS, CDR2 YFSETQ. DNA of the CDR3: TGCGCCAGCAGCATCGCCGGGACAGGGAATGAAAAACTGTTTTTT. Encoded protein: CASSIAGTGNEKLFF. Filled out from reference TRBV5-1 and TRBJ1-4, the complete variable domain reads KAGVTQTPRYLIKTRGQQVTLSCSPISGHRSVSWYQQTPGQGLQFLFEYFSETQRNKGNFPGRFSGRQFSNSRSEMNVSTLELGDSALYLCASSIAGTGNEKLFFGSGTQLSVL.

The chain has TRBV4-3 and TRBJ1-5; D remains unclear. Germline lookup yields CDR1 LGHNA and CDR2 YSLEER. The CDR3 extends over 14 amino acids. V lost 0 bases and J 7 bases, leaving 10 bases between the germline ends. As DNA, the CDR3 is TGCGCCAGCAGCCAAGAGTGGGGAGCCCAGCCCCAGCATTTT. It encodes CASSQEWGAQPQHF.

The gene calls are TRBV4-1 and TRBJ1-2; D call uncertain. With 1 base removed from V and 8 bases from J, the gap between germline ends came to 11 bases. There are 13 residues in the CDR3. Germline V gene lookup returns CDR1 MGHRA and CDR2 YSYEKL. The CDR3 coding sequence is TGCGCCAGCAGCCAAGTTCTACAGCGAGGCTACACCTTC. Encoded protein: CASSQVLQRGYTF.

This clone was counted a few times. The J gene is TRBJ2-3, the V gene TRBV15, with 10 bases fitting TRBD1. V shed 3 bases, J shed 3 bases, and the junction held 3 bases outside the gene matches. The CDR3 has 15 residues. The germline V gene encodes CDR1 LNHNV and CDR2 YYDKDF (reference sequence). The CDR3 here is CATSRDRGLTDTQYF. The CDR3 nucleotides read TGTGCCACCAGCAGGGACAGGGGGTTAACAGATACGCAGTATTTT.

The J gene is TRBJ1-2, the V gene TRBV29-1, with D uncertain. Trimming took 0 bases from V and 4 from J, leaving 12 bases between them. The germline gives CDR1 SQVTM, CDR2 ANQGSEA. The CDR3 sequence is 14 residues long. The CDR3 nucleotides read TGCAGCGTTGAAGACCCGAAAAACCGCTATGGCTACACCTTC. It yields the protein CSVEDPKNRYGYTF.

The CDR3 loop is CAWSPDASEQYF. The DNA of the CDR3 is TGTGCCTGGAGCCCCGACGCTTCCGAGCAGTACTTC. The genes are TRBV30 and TRBJ2-7; D is ambiguous. CDR3 length: 12 amino acids. Trimming took 3 bases from V and 6 from J, leaving 12 bases between them. The germline CDR1 and CDR2 sequences are GTSNPN and SVGIG (reference sequence).